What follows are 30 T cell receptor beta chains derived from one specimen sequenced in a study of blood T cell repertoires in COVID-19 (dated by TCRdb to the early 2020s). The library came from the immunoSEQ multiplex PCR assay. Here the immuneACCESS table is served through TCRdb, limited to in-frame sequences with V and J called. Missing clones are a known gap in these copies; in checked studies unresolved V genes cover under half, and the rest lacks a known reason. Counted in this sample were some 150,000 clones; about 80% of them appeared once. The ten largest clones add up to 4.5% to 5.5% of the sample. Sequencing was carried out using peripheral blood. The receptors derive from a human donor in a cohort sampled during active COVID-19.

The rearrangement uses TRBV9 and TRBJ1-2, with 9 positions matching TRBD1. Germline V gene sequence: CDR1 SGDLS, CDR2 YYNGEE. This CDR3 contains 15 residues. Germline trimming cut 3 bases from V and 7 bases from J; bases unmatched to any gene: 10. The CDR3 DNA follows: TGTGCCAGCAGCGGCGAAGGCGGGACAGGGTCTGGCTACACCTTC. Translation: CASSGEGGTGSGYTF.

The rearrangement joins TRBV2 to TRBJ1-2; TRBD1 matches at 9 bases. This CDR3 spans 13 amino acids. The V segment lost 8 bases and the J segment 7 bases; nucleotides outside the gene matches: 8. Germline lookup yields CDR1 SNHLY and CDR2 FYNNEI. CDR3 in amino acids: CASLGQGLSGYTF. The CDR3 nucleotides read TGTGCCAGCCTAGGACAGGGGCTTAGTGGCTACACCTTC.

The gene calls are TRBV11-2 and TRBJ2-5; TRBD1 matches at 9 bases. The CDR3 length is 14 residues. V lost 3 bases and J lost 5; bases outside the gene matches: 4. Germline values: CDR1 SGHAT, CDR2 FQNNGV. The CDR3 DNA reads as TGTGCCAGCAGCTTGAACAGGGGGCCCGAGACCCAGTACTTC. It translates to CASSLNRGPETQYF.

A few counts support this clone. CDR3 sequence: CASSQEWRRGLNYEQYV. In DNA form, the CDR3 reads TGTGCCAGCAGCCAAGAATGGAGGCGGGGATTAAACTACGAGCAGTACGTC. The genes are TRBV3-1 (or the pseudogene TRBV3-2) and TRBJ2-7; tentatively, D is TRBD2 (6 bases). V was pared by 0 bases and J by 3 bases, with 18 bases between. CDR1 and CDR2 from the germline V gene are LGHDT and YNNKEL (reference sequence). The length of the CDR3 is 17 residues.

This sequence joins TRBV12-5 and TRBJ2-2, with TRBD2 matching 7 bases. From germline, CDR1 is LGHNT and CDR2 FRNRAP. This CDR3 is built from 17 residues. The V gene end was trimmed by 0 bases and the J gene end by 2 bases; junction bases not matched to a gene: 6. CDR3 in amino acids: CASGLVLLAANTGELFF. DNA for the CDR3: TGTGCTAGTGGTTTGGTACTGCTAGCGGCCAACACCGGGGAGCTGTTTTTT.

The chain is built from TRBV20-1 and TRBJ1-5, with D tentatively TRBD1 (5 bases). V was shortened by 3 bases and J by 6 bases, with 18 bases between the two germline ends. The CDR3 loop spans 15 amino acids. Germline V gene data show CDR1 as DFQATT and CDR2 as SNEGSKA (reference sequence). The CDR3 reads CSASHGFGGGQPQHF. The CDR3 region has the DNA TGCAGTGCTAGTCATGGTTTTGGGGGAGGTCAGCCCCAGCATTTT.

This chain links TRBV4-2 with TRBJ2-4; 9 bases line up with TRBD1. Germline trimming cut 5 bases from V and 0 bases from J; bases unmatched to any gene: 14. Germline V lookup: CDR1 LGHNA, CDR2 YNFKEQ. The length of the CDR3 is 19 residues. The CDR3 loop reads CASSTGQGGGDLAKNIQYF. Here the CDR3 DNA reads TGTGCCAGCAGCACGGGACAGGGCGGAGGAGACCTAGCCAAAAACATTCAGTACTTC.

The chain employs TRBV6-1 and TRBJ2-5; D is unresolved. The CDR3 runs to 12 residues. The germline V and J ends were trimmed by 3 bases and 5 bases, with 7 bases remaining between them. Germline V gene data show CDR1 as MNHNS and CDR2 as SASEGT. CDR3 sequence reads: CASSEFMETQYF. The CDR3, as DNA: TGTGCCAGCAGTGAGTTTATGGAGACCCAGTACTTC.

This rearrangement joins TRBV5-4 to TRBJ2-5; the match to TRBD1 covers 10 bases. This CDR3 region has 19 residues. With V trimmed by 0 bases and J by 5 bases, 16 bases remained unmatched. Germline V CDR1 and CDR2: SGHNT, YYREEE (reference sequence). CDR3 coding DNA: TGTGCCAGCAGCTTGGTCCTGACAGGGGGCGCCGGGACAGGGGAGACCCAGTACTTC. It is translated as CASSLVLTGGAGTGETQYF.

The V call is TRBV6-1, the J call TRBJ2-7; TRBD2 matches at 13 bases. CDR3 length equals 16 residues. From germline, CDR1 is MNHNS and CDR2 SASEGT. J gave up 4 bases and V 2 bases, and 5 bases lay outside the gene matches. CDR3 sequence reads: CASSEPTGLAGYEQYV. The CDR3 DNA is TGTGCCAGCAGTGAACCGACGGGACTAGCGGGATACGAGCAGTACGTC.

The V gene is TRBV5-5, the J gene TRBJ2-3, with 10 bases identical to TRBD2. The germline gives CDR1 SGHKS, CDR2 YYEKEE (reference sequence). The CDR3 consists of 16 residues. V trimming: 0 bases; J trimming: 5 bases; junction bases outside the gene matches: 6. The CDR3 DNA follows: TGTGCCAGCAGCTTGGTCCCTAGCGGGGGTATAGATACGCAGTATTTT. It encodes CASSLVPSGGIDTQYF.

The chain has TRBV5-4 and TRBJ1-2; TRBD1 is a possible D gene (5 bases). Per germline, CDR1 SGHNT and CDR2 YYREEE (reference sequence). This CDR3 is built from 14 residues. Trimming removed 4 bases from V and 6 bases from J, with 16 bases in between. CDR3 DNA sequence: TGTGCCAGCAGCCTGGACCGGGGGTGGAATGGCTACACCTTC. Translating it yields CASSLDRGWNGYTF.

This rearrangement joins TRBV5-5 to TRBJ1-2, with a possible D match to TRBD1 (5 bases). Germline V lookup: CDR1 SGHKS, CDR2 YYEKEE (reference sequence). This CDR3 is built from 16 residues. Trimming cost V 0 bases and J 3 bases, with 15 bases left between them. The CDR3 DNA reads TGTGCCAGCAGCTTGGAAACGACAGATATTCACTATGGCTACACCTTC. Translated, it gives CASSLETTDIHYGYTF.

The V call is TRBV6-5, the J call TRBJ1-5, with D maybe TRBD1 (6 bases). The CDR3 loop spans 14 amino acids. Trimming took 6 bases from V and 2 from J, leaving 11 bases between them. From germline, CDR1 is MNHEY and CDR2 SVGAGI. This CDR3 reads CASRLAGGNQPQHF. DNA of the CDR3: TGTGCCAGCAGGTTGGCAGGGGGCAATCAGCCCCAGCATTTT.

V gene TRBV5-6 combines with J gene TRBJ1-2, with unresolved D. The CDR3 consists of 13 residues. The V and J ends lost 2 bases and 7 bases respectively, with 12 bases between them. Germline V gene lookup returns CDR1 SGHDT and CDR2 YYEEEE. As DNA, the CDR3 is TGTGCCAGCAGCTTACCGGCAGCGTCTGGCTACACCTTC. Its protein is CASSLPAASGYTF.

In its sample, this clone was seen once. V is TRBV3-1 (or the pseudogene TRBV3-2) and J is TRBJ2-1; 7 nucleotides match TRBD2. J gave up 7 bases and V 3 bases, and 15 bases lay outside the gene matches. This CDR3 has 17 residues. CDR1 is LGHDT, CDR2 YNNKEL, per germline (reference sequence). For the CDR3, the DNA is TGTGCCAGCAGCCACTTTGGCGGGAGCAGAGCGTATAATGAGCAGTTCTTC. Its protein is CASSHFGGSRAYNEQFF.

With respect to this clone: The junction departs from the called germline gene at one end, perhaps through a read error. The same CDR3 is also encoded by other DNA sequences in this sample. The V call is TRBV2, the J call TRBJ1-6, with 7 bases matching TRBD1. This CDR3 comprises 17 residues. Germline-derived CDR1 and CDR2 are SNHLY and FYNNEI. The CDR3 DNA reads TGTGCCAGCAGTGAAACAGGGGCGAGCTCCTATAATTCACCCCTTCACTTT. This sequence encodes CASSETGASSYNSPLHF.

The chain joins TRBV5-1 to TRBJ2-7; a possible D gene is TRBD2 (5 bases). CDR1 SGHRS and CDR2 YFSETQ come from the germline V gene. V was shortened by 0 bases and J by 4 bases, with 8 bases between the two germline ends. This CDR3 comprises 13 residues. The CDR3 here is CASSLGAGYEQYF. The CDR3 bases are TGCGCCAGCAGCTTGGGGGCGGGTTACGAGCAGTACTTC.

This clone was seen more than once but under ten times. In nucleotides, the CDR3 is TGTGCCAGCAGTGAACAGTGGGGCCCTATGGCCGGCTACACCTTC. Protein sequence: CASSEQWGPMAGYTF. The chain recombines TRBV6-1 with TRBJ1-2; D is possibly TRBD1 (5 bases). Germline CDR1 MNHNS, CDR2 SASEGT. There are 15 residues in the CDR3. The V and J ends lost 2 bases and 8 bases respectively, with 18 bases between them.

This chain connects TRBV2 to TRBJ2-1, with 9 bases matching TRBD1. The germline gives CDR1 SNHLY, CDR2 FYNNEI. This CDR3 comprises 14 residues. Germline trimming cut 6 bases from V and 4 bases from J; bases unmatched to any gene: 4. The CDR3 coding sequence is TGTGCCAGCAGCCGGGACAGGGCTTACAATGAGCAGTTCTTC. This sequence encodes CASSRDRAYNEQFF. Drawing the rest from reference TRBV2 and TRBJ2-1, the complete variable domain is EPEVTQTPSHQVTQMGQEVILRCVPISNHLYFYWYRQILGQKVEFLVSFYNNEISEKSEIFDDQFSVERPDGSNFTLKIRSTKLEDSAMYFCASSRDRAYNEQFFGPGTRLTVL.

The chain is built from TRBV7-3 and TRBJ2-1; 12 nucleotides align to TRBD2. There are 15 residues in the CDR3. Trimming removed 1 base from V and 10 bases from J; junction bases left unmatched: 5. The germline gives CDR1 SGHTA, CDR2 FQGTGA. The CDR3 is CASSLRTSGIREQFF. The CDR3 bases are TGTGCCAGCAGCTTAAGGACTAGCGGGATTAGGGAGCAGTTCTTC.

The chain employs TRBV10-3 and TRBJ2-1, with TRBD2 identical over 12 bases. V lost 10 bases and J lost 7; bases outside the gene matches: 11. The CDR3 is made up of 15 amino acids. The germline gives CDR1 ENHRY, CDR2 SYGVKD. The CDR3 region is CATKQLAGGGNEQFF. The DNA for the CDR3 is TGTGCCACCAAACAACTAGCGGGGGGCGGAAATGAGCAGTTCTTC.

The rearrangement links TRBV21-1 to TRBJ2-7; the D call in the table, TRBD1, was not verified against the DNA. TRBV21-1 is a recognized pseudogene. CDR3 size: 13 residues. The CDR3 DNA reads TGTGCCAGCAGCAGGGACAGCTCCTACGAGCAGTACTTC. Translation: CASSRDSSYEQYF.

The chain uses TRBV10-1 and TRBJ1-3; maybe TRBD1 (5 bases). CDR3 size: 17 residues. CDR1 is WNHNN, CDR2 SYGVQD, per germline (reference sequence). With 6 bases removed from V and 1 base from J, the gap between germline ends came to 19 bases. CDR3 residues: CASRASFRDLSGNTIYF. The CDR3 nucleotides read TGCGCCAGCAGAGCAAGCTTCAGGGACTTGTCTGGAAACACCATATATTTT.

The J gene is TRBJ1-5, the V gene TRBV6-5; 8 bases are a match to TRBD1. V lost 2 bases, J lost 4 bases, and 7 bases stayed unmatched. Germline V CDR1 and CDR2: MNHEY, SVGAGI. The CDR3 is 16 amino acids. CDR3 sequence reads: CASSYRWTGLNQPQHF. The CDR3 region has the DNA TGTGCCAGCAGTTACAGATGGACAGGGTTGAATCAGCCCCAGCATTTT.

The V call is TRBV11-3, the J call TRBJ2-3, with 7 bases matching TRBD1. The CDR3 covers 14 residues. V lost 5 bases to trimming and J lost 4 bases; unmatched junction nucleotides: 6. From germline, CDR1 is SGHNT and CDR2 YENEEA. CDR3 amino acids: CASSADRDPDTQYF. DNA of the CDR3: TGTGCCAGCAGCGCCGACAGGGATCCAGATACGCAGTATTTT.

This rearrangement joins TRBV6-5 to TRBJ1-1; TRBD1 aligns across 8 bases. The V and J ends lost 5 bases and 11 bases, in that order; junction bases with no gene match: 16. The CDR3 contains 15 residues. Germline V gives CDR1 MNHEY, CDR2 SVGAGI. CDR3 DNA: TGTGCCAGCAGTCTCCAGGGGGCGGTCCGTGACGTGGCTTTCTTT. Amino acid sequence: CASSLQGAVRDVAFF.

The CDR3 coding sequence is TGTGCCAGCAGTTCCTCCCCGGGTCCGGCCGGGGAGCTGTTTTTT. Its translation: CASSSSPGPAGELFF. V usage is TRBV6-5 and J usage is TRBJ2-2; no firm D call. The germline CDR1 and CDR2 sequences are MNHEY and SVGAGI. The CDR3 is 15 residues long. Trimming stripped 4 bases from V and 6 bases from J, with 15 bases between.

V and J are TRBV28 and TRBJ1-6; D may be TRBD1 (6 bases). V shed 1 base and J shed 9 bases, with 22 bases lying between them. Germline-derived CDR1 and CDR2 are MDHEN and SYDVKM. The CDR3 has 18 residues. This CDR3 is CASSLSTLGGGLGSPLHF. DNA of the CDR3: TGTGCCAGCAGTTTATCCACTCTAGGGGGGGGGCTGGGTTCACCCCTCCACTTT.

This CDR3 is CASSQQGRNTEAFF. The CDR3 DNA reads TGTGCCAGCAGCCAACAGGGTCGAAACACTGAAGCTTTCTTT. The rearrangement uses TRBV5-4 and TRBJ1-1; the D gene is possibly TRBD1 (6 bases). CDR3 length equals 14 residues. Trimming left V 4 bases short and J 2 bases short, with 12 bases between. Germline values: CDR1 SGHNT, CDR2 YYREEE (reference sequence).